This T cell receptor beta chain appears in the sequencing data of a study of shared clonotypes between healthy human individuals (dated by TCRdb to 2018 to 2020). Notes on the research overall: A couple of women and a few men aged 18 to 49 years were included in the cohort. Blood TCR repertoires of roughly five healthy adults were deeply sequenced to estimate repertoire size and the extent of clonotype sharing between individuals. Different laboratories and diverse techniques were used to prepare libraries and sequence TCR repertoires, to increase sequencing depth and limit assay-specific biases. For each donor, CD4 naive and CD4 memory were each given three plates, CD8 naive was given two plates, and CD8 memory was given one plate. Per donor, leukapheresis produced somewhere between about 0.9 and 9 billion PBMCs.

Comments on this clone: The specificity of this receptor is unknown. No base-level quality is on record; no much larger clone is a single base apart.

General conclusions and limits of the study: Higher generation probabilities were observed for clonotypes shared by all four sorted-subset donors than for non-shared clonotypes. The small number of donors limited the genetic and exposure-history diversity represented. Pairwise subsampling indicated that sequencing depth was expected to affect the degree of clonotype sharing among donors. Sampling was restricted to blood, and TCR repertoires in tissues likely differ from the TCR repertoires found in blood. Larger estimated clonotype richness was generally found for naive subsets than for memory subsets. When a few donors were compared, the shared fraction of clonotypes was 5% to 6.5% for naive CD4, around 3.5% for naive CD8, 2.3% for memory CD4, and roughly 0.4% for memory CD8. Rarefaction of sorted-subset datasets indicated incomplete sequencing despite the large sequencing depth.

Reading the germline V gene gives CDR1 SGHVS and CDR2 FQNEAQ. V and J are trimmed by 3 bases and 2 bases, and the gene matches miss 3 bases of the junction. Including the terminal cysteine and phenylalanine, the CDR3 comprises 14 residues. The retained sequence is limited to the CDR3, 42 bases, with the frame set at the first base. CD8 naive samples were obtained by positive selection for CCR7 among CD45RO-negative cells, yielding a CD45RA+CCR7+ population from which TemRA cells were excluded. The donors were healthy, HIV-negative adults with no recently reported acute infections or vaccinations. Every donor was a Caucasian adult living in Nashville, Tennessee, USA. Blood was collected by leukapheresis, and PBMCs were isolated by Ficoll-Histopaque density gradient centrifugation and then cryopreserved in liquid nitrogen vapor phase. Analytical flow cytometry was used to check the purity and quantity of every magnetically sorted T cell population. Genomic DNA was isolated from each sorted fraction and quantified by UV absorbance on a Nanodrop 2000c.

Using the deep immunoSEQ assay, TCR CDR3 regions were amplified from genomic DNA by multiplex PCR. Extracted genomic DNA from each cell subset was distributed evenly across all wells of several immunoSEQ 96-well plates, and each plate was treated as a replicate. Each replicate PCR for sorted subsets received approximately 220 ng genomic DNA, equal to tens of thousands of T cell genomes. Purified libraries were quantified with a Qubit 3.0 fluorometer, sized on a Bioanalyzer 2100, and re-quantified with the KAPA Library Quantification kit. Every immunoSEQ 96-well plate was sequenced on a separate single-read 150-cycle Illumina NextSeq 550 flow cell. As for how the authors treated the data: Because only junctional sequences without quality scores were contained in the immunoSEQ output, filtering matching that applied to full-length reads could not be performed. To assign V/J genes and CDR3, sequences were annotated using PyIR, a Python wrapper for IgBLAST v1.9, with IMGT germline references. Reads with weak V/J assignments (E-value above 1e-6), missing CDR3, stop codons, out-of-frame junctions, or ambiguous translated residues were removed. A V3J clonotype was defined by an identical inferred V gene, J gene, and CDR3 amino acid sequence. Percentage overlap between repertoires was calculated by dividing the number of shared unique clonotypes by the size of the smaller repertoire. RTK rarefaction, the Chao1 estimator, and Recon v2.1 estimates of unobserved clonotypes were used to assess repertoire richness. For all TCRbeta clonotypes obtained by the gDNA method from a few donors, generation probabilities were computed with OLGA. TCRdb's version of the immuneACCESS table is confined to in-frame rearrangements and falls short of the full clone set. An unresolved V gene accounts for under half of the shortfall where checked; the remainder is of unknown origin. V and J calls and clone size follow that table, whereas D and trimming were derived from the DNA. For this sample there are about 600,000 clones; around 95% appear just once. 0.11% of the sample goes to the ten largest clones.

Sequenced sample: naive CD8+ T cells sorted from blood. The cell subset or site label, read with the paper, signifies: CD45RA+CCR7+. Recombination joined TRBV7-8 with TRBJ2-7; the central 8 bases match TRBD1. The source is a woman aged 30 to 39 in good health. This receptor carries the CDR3 CASSFQGATYEQYF. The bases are TGTGCCAGCAGCTTCCAGGGGGCGACCTACGAGCAGTACTTC.